Presented here are 30 T cell receptor beta chains from one specimen sequenced in a study of blood T cell repertoires in COVID-19. Profiled with immunoSEQ multiplex PCR; TCRdb holds only in-frame clones, not every one. The sample holds approximately 45,000 clones, approximately 91% seen once. What was sequenced was peripheral blood. All receptors come from a human donor in a cohort sampled during active COVID-19.

Remarks on this clone: Additional DNA sequences in this sample encode the identical CDR3. CDR3 in DNA: TGTGCCACCAGCGACAACAGGGGGCTTGAGGATACGCAGTATTTT. Translating it yields CATSDNRGLEDTQYF. The V call is TRBV24-1, the J call TRBJ2-3; 9 positions match TRBD1. CDR1 is KGHDR and CDR2 is SFDVKD in the germline V gene. This CDR3 is built from 15 residues. Trimming removed 7 bases from V and 6 bases from J; junction bases left unmatched: 10.

The chain recombines TRBV14 with TRBJ2-7; 9 bases match TRBD2. CDR3 length: 13 residues. Germline loops: CDR1 SGHDN, CDR2 FVKESK. Trimming at V came to 6 bases and at J to 7 bases, leaving 7 bases not matched to a gene. In DNA, the CDR3 is TGTGCCAGCAGGAAGCGGGGGGCGACTGAGCAGTACTTC. It codes for CASRKRGATEQYF. Full variable domain (outside the CDR3, taken from reference TRBV14 and TRBJ2-7): EAGVTQFPSHSVIEKGQTVTLRCDPISGHDNLYWYRRVMGKEIKFLLHFVKESKQDESGMPNNRFLAERTGGTYSTLKVQPAELEDSGVYFCASRKRGATEQYFGPGTRLTVT.

This clone has just a few counts. The chain recombines TRBV5-1 with TRBJ1-1; D not resolved. The V end was cut by 1 base, the J end by 4 bases, with 11 bases between. Germline values: CDR1 SGHRS, CDR2 YFSETQ. The CDR3 extends over 14 amino acids. DNA for the CDR3: TGCGCCAGCAGCTTGCACGATCGCGGCACTGAAGCTTTCTTT. Translated: CASSLHDRGTEAFF.

The J gene is TRBJ2-7, the V gene TRBV6-1; 9 bases match TRBD1. The CDR3 contains 14 residues. Trimming took 2 bases from V and 7 from J; bases not matched to a gene: 6. Germline-derived CDR1 and CDR2 are MNHNS and SASEGT. This CDR3 is CASSERTGAGEQYF. The CDR3 coding sequence is TGTGCCAGCAGTGAAAGGACAGGGGCGGGGGAGCAGTACTTC.

The chain combines TRBV5-1 with TRBJ2-1; D ambiguous. Germline CDR1 reads SGHRS; CDR2 reads YFSETQ. CDR3 length: 15 amino acids. V was pared by 0 bases and J by 0 bases, with 7 bases between. The CDR3 DNA is TGCGCCAGCAGCTTGGATGGCAGCTCCTACAATGAGCAGTTCTTC. Translation: CASSLDGSSYNEQFF.

This chain joins TRBV2 and TRBJ2-5; 11 bases match TRBD1. The germline CDR1 and CDR2 sequences are SNHLY and FYNNEI. V shed 7 bases, J shed 5 bases, and the junction held 9 bases outside the gene matches. The CDR3 is 15 amino acids. Written as DNA, the CDR3 is TGTGCCAGCATCCGAACGGACAGGGGGCGGGAGACCCAGTACTTC. This gives the protein CASIRTDRGRETQYF.

This rearrangement joins TRBV4-1 to TRBJ1-2; 10 bases align to TRBD1. V lost 1 base, J lost 11 bases, and 4 bases stayed unmatched. The CDR3 runs 13 residues. From germline, CDR1 is MGHRA and CDR2 YSYEKL. The CDR3 loop reads CASSQARTGGYTF. CDR3 nucleotides: TGCGCCAGCAGCCAAGCCAGGACAGGGGGTTACACCTTC.

The gene calls are TRBV13 and TRBJ2-1, with 7 bases matching TRBD1. Germline V CDR1 and CDR2: PRHDT, FYEKMQ (reference sequence). The CDR3 covers 18 residues. Unmatched junction bases numbered 16, after V lost 5 bases and J lost 3 bases. The CDR3 spells CASSQHALTGDVYNEQFF. In DNA form, the CDR3 reads TGTGCCAGCAGCCAACACGCCCTAACAGGGGACGTCTACAATGAGCAGTTCTTC. The entire variable domain, with the rest obtained from reference TRBV13 and TRBJ2-1, is as follows: AAGVIQSPRHLIKEKRETATLKCYPIPRHDTVYWYQQGPGQDPQFLISFYEKMQSDKGSIPDRFSAQQFSDYHSELNMSSLELGDSALYFCASSQHALTGDVYNEQFFGPGTRLTVL.

This clone came up once. The chain uses TRBV10-3 and TRBJ1-1, with a weak D call TRBD1 (6 bases). This CDR3 is 13 amino acids long. Trimming shortened V by 11 bases and J by 10 bases, and 23 bases separated the two germline ends. CDR1 and CDR2 (germline): ENHRY, SYGVKD. CDR3 residues: CAAKGQGSWVAFF. CDR3 DNA: TGTGCCGCCAAGGGACAAGGGAGTTGGGTAGCTTTCTTT.

This clone was picked up one time. The chain uses TRBV24-1 and TRBJ2-2; D is perhaps TRBD2 (5 bases). This CDR3 comprises 14 residues. Germline-derived CDR1 and CDR2 are KGHDR and SFDVKD. The V end was cut by 9 bases, the J end by 0 bases, with 10 bases between. The CDR3 loop reads CATSPGTNTGELFF. The CDR3 DNA reads as TGTGCCACCTCACCGGGAACGAACACCGGGGAGCTGTTTTTT.

The rearrangement links TRBV19 to TRBJ2-2; 10 bases line up with TRBD2. Unmatched junction bases numbered 6, after V lost 2 bases and J lost 6 bases. This CDR3 is built from 16 residues. Germline CDR1 is LNHDA and CDR2 is SQIVND (reference sequence). CDR3 DNA sequence: TGTGCCAGTAGTATACCTAGCGGGGGCCCCGCCGGGGAGCTGTTTTTT. Encoded protein: CASSIPSGGPAGELFF.

This chain joins TRBV6-5 and TRBJ2-7, with 8 bases matching TRBD1. The CDR3 runs 16 residues. J lost 0 bases, V lost 4 bases, and 8 bases had no gene match. Germline V lookup: CDR1 MNHEY, CDR2 SVGAGI. The CDR3 region is CASSSLGQVSSYEQYF. CDR3 nucleotides: TGTGCCAGCAGTTCCCTGGGACAGGTCAGCTCCTACGAGCAGTACTTC.

This clone appeared a single time. V usage is TRBV19 and J usage is TRBJ1-6; tentative D call: TRBD1 (5 bases). Germline assignment: CDR1 LNHDA and CDR2 SQIVND (reference sequence). This CDR3 comprises 14 residues. V lost 7 bases to trimming and J lost 8 bases, with 15 bases between them. The CDR3 spells CASTRSGVDSPLHF. In DNA form, the CDR3 reads TGTGCCAGTACCCGGTCGGGGGTTGATTCACCCCTCCACTTT.

The genes are TRBV3-1 (or the pseudogene TRBV3-2) and TRBJ1-5; D gene uncertain. The CDR3 totals 18 residues. Germline V lookup: CDR1 LGHDT, CDR2 YNNKEL (reference sequence). V gave up 0 bases and J gave up 4 bases, with 19 bases separating them. The CDR3 coding sequence is TGTGCCAGCAGCCAAGATCCCCCCGCGGGAGGGATGAATCAGCCCCAGCATTTT. Protein sequence: CASSQDPPAGGMNQPQHF.

This chain links TRBV7-6 with TRBJ2-5; D is perhaps TRBD1 (6 bases). The V and J ends lost 5 bases and 2 bases respectively, with 9 bases between them. The CDR3 contains 13 residues. The germline gives CDR1 SGHVS, CDR2 FNYEAQ. CDR3 sequence: CASSPGQQETQYF. The CDR3 coding sequence is TGTGCCAGCAGCCCGGGACAACAAGAGACCCAGTACTTC.

The chain employs TRBV6-2 or TRBV6-3 and TRBJ2-5; 10 bases are a match to TRBD2. The CDR3 contains 16 residues. CDR1 is MNHEY, CDR2 SVGEGT, per germline. Trimming at V came to 5 bases and at J to 5 bases, leaving 11 bases not matched to a gene. The CDR3 bases are TGTGCCAGCAGTGCAAAGCGGGGGGGCCCTAGGGAGACCCAGTACTTC. Its translation is CASSAKRGGPRETQYF.

The chain couples TRBV11-2 to TRBJ2-2, with D maybe TRBD2 (6 bases). Germline CDR1 SGHAT, CDR2 FQNNGV. V was shortened by 1 base and J by 7 bases, with 16 bases between the two germline ends. This CDR3 region has 16 residues. The CDR3 DNA sequence: TGTGCCAGCAGCTTAGGGGGACTCCGGGGGTACGGGGAGCTGTTTTTT. This gives the protein CASSLGGLRGYGELFF.

The V call is TRBV6-5, the J call TRBJ1-1; 12 bases line up with TRBD1. The CDR3 loop spans 15 amino acids. With 8 bases clipped from V and 7 bases from J, the junction kept 11 bases outside the gene matches. The germline gives CDR1 MNHEY, CDR2 SVGAGI. CDR3 DNA: TGTGCCAGCCTGCCGGGACAGGGGGCCTCGGGTGAAGCTTTCTTT. It codes for CASLPGQGASGEAFF.

V is TRBV6-5 and J is TRBJ2-6, with D hard to call. The ends were cut back, 7 bases at V and 8 bases at J, with 12 bases in the middle. This CDR3 is 13 amino acids long. Germline loops: CDR1 MNHEY, CDR2 SVGAGI. Here the CDR3 reads CASTSSVTNVLTF. DNA of the CDR3: TGTGCCAGCACCTCGTCCGTAACCAACGTCCTGACTTTC.

The chain couples TRBV18 to TRBJ1-6, with D perhaps matching TRBD1 (5 bases). This CDR3 spans 14 amino acids. Trimming took 6 bases from V and 4 from J, leaving 10 bases between them. Germline V CDR1 and CDR2: KGHSH, LQKENI. CDR3 sequence: CASSLRQYNSPLHF. DNA for the CDR3: TGTGCCAGCTCCCTAAGACAGTATAATTCACCCCTCCACTTT.

The chain combines TRBV7-9 with TRBJ1-1, with a tentative D call TRBD1 (5 bases). This CDR3 is 13 amino acids long. The germline CDR1 and CDR2 sequences are SEHNR and FQNEAQ (reference sequence). The V gene lost 6 bases and the J gene lost 5 bases, with 13 bases spanning the gap. CDR3 DNA sequence: TGTGCCAGCAGTGTCTGGGGGGGAACTGAAGCTTTCTTT. It encodes CASSVWGGTEAFF.

The chain combines TRBV6-6 with TRBJ2-3; TRBD1 matches at 11 bases. V was clipped by 5 bases and J by 3 bases; unmatched bases: 10. CDR3 size: 17 residues. From germline, CDR1 is MNHNY and CDR2 SVGAGI (reference sequence). The CDR3 is CASSPWGGQGGTDTQYF. Written as DNA, the CDR3 is TGTGCCAGCAGTCCTTGGGGGGGACAGGGGGGAACAGATACGCAGTATTTT.

The chain is built from TRBV10-3 and TRBJ2-3, with 14 bases matching TRBD2. The V gene end was trimmed by 6 bases and the J gene end by 1 base; junction bases not matched to a gene: 3. The V gene's germline CDR1 is ENHRY and CDR2 SYGVKD. This CDR3 spans 16 amino acids. The CDR3 loop reads CAIREGLAGGTDTQYF. CDR3 sequence (DNA): TGTGCCATCAGGGAGGGACTAGCGGGGGGCACAGATACGCAGTATTTT.

The chain employs TRBV19 and TRBJ1-3, with 9 bases identical to TRBD1. Germline V gives CDR1 LNHDA, CDR2 SQIVND (reference sequence). Trimming took 4 bases from V and 4 from J; bases not matched to a gene: 8. The CDR3 length is 16 residues. The CDR3 DNA sequence: TGTGCCAGTAGTACAGTCCACAGGGGGCCAGGAAACACCATATATTTT. Protein: CASSTVHRGPGNTIYF.

This chain links TRBV9 with TRBJ1-1; D not resolved. Germline V lookup: CDR1 SGDLS, CDR2 YYNGEE. The CDR3 consists of 13 residues. Trimming removed 4 bases at V and 1 base at J, with 8 bases between. The CDR3 sequence: CASSLRGNTEAFF. The DNA of the CDR3 is TGTGCCAGCAGCCTCCGGGGGAACACTGAAGCTTTCTTT.

This chain connects TRBV5-1 to TRBJ2-3; TRBD1 matches 8 bases. Germline V gene lookup returns CDR1 SGHRS and CDR2 YFSETQ. CDR3 length: 15 residues. J lost 1 base, V lost 6 bases, and 7 bases had no gene match. The CDR3, as DNA: TGCGCCAGCACCCAGGGGGCTTTGGGCACAGATACGCAGTATTTT. This sequence encodes CASTQGALGTDTQYF.

The V gene is TRBV7-2, the J gene TRBJ2-3; TRBD2 agrees at 7 bases. The CDR3 totals 13 residues. The junction had 4 bases not matched to a gene; V was cut back by 6 bases and J by 4 bases. CDR1 is SGHTA, CDR2 FQGNSA, per germline. CDR3 sequence (DNA): TGTGCCAGCAGGTCGGGGGGACCAGATACGCAGTATTTT. Amino acid sequence: CASRSGGPDTQYF. Using reference TRBV7-2 and TRBJ2-3 for the parts outside the CDR3, the full variable domain is GAGVSQSPSNKVTEKGKDVELRCDPISGHTALYWYRQSLGQGLEFLIYFQGNSAPDKSGLPSDRFSAERTGGSVSTLTIQRTQQEDSAVYLCASRSGGPDTQYFGPGTRLTVL.

This chain joins TRBV10-1 and TRBJ2-1, with TRBD1 as a possible D gene (6 bases). The CDR3 is 13 amino acids. The V end was cut by 6 bases, the J end by 6 bases, with 12 bases between. CDR1 is WNHNN and CDR2 is SYGVQD in the germline V gene (reference sequence). In nucleotides, the CDR3 is TGCGCCAGCAGCCCCAGGGGCCCCAATGAGCAGTTCTTC. Its translation: CASSPRGPNEQFF.

This rearrangement joins TRBV6-6 to TRBJ2-5, with a tentative D call TRBD1 (5 bases). This CDR3 spans 14 amino acids. Trimming took 5 bases from V and 5 from J, leaving 15 bases between them. Germline CDR1 and CDR2: MNHNY and SVGAGI (reference sequence). In DNA, the CDR3 is TGTGCCAGCAGTCGAAGGGGTCCGCCCGAGACCCAGTACTTC. Protein: CASSRRGPPETQYF.

The CDR3 DNA sequence: TGTGCCAGCAGTGATCTTAGGCTAGCGGGGGGGGATACAGATACGCAGTATTTT. Protein sequence: CASSDLRLAGGDTDTQYF. This sequence joins TRBV2 and TRBJ2-3, with 12 bases lining up with TRBD2. J lost 3 bases, V lost 3 bases, and 10 bases had no gene match. The CDR3 totals 18 residues. CDR1 and CDR2 from the germline V gene are SNHLY and FYNNEI.